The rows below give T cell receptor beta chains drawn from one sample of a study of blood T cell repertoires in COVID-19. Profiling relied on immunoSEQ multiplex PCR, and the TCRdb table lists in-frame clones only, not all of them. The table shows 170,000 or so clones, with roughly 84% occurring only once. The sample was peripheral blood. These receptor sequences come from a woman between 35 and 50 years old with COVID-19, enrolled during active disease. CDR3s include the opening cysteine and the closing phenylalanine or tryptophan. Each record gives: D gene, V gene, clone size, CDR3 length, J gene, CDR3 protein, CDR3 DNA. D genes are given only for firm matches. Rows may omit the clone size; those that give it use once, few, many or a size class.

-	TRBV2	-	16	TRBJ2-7	CASIPFDGQSSYEQYF	TGTGCCAGCATTCCATTCGACGGACAGAGCTCCTACGAGCAGTACTTC
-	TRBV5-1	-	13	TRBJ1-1	CASSLAQEIEAFF	TGCGCCAGCAGCTTGGCACAAGAAATTGAAGCTTTCTTT
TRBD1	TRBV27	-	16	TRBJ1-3	CASSFTGTGYGNTIYF	TGTGCCAGCAGTTTTACCGGGACAGGGTATGGAAACACCATATATTTT
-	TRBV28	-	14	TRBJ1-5	CASSFRGGNQPQHF	TGTGCCAGCAGTTTTAGGGGCGGAAATCAGCCCCAGCATTTT
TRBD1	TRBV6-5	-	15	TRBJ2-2	CASSYGRQGSGELFF	TGTGCCAGCAGTTACGGAAGACAGGGGAGCGGGGAGCTGTTTTTT
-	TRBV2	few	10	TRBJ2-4	CASAANIQYF	TGTGCCAGCGCGGCAAACATTCAGTACTTC
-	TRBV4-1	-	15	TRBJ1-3	CASSPGSFSGNTIYF	TGCGCCAGCAGCCCCGGGTCGTTCTCTGGAAACACCATATATTTT
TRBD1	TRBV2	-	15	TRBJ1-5	CASSEWTGDNQPQHF	TGTGCCAGCAGTGAATGGACAGGGGATAATCAGCCCCAGCATTTT
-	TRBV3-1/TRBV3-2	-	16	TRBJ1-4	CASSQLAGVANEKLFF	TGTGCCAGCAGCCAATTAGCGGGAGTAGCTAATGAAAAACTGTTTTTT
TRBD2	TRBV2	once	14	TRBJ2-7	CASRPGLAGSEQYF	TGTGCCAGCAGGCCGGGACTAGCGGGGTCCGAGCAGTACTTC
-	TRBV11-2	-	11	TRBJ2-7	CASNRDNEQYF	TGTGCCAGCAACAGGGACAACGAGCAGTACTTC
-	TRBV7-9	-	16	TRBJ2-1	CASSPWGLALVNEQFF	TGTGCCAGCAGCCCTTGGGGACTCGCCCTCGTCAATGAGCAGTTCTTC
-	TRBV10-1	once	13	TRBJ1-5	CASSEGLSQPQHF	TGCGCCAGCAGTGAGGGTCTCAGTCAGCCCCAGCATTTT
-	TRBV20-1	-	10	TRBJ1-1	CSVQADEAFF	TGCAGTGTACAGGCCGATGAAGCTTTCTTT
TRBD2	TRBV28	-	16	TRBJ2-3	CASSPWGSGATDTQYF	TGTGCCAGCAGTCCCTGGGGTAGCGGGGCCACAGATACGCAGTATTTT
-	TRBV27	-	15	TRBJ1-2	CASSVDPGDTYGYTF	TGTGCCAGCAGTGTAGATCCAGGGGATACCTATGGCTACACCTTC
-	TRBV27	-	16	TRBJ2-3	CASSFRRGTNADTQYF	TGTGCCAGCAGTTTCCGGCGGGGGACAAACGCAGATACGCAGTATTTT
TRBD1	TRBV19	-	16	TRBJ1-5	CASSLPRDRGRQPQHF	TGTGCCAGTAGTCTTCCCCGGGACAGGGGCCGTCAGCCCCAGCATTTT
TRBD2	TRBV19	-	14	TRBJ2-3	CASSLTSATDTQYF	TGTGCCAGTAGTCTTACTAGCGCGACAGATACGCAGTATTTT
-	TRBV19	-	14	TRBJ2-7	CASSMDGIADEQYF	TGTGCCAGTAGTATGGACGGGATAGCGGACGAGCAGTACTTC
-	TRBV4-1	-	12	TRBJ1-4	CASFAPGEKLFF	TGCGCCAGCTTCGCCCCGGGGGAAAAACTGTTTTTT
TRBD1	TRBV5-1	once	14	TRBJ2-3	CASSFTGGTDTQYF	TGCGCCAGCAGCTTTACAGGGGGCACAGATACGCAGTATTTT
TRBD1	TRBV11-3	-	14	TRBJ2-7	CASSSGTGFYEQYF	TGTGCCAGCAGCTCCGGGACAGGATTCTACGAGCAGTACTTC
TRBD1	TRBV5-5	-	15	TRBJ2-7	CASSLGQGAAYEQYF	TGTGCCAGCAGCCTAGGACAGGGCGCCGCCTACGAGCAGTACTTC
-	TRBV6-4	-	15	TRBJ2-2	CASSDARENTGELFF	TGTGCCAGCAGTGACGCCCGGGAGAACACCGGGGAGCTGTTTTTT
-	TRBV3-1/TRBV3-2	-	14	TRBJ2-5	CASSQPPGEETQYF	TGTGCCAGCAGCCAACCACCGGGGGAAGAGACCCAGTACTTC
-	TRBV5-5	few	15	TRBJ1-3	CASSLVWSSGNTIYF	TGTGCCAGCAGCTTGGTTTGGAGCTCTGGAAACACCATATATTTT
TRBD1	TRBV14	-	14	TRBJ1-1	CASSRQGAFGEAFF	TGTGCCAGCAGCCGGCAGGGGGCGTTTGGTGAAGCTTTCTTT
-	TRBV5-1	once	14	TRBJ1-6	CASSASYGNSPLHF	TGCGCCAGCAGCGCGAGCTACGGTAATTCACCCCTCCACTTT
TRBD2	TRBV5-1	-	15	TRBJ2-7	CASSLELAEYYEQYF	TGCGCCAGCAGCTTGGAACTAGCGGAGTACTACGAGCAGTACTTC
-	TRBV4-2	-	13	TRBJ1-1	CASSRDLNTEAFF	TGTGCCAGCAGCCGAGACTTAAACACTGAAGCTTTCTTT
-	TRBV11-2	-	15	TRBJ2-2	CASSLVPGSTGELFF	TGTGCCAGCAGCTTAGTCCCAGGGTCTACCGGGGAGCTGTTTTTT
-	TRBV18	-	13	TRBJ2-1	CASSPGQGNEQFF	TGTGCCAGCTCACCAGGGCAGGGGAATGAGCAGTTCTTC
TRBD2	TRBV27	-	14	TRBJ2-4	CASALRGELNIQYF	TGTGCCAGCGCCTTACGGGGGGAATTGAACATTCAGTACTTC
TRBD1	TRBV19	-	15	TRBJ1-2	CASSTSIGQGYGYTF	TGTGCCAGTAGTACCTCAATCGGACAGGGCTATGGCTACACCTTC
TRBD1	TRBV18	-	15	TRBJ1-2	CASSPPSGQGYGYTF	TGTGCCAGCTCACCACCTTCTGGACAGGGGTATGGCTACACCTTC
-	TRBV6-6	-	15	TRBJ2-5	CATQGGVTSQETQYF	TGTGCCACACAAGGGGGGGTGACCAGCCAAGAGACCCAGTACTTC
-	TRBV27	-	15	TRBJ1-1	CASSSLEGLNTEAFF	TGTGCCAGCAGTTCCCTGGAGGGATTGAACACTGAAGCTTTCTTT
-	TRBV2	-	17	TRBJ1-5	CASSEVPHHYSNQPQHF	TGTGCCAGCAGTGAGGTCCCCCATCACTACAGCAATCAGCCCCAGCATTTT
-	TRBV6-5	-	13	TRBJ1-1	CASSYGIHTEAFF	TGTGCCAGCAGTTACGGCATACACACTGAAGCTTTCTTT